The clone carrying this TCR beta chain was counted a few times. Each CDR3 protein gets one entry after TCRdb re-called the 5' RACE reads with MiXCR. Here the sample spans 310,000 or so distinct CDR3 sequences, less than 4.5% being singletons. This specimen comes from a study of T cells after yellow fever vaccination. The CDR3 extends over 10 amino acids. Germline V CDR1 and CDR2: MNHNY, SVGAGI (reference sequence). The V end lost 9 bases, the J end lost 4 bases, and 7 bases lay between the germline ends. The starting material was PBMCs, obtained on the day of the yellow fever booster vaccination. The genes are TRBV6-6 and TRBJ2-7; tentatively, D is TRBD1 (5 bases). The receptor's source is a man between 18 and 29 years old who received the YFV17D yellow fever vaccine. The DNA for the CDR3 is TGTGCCAGTGGACAATACGAGCAGTACGTC. This gives the protein CASGQYEQYV.